The T cell receptor beta chain under discussion was sequenced for a study of blood T cell repertoires in COVID-19. Profiled with immunoSEQ multiplex PCR; TCRdb holds only in-frame clones, not every one. Altogether a few hundred thousand clones are present, 89% being singletons, with the ten largest covering roughly 4.8%. Trimming stripped 7 bases from V and 0 bases from J, with 13 bases between. The length of the CDR3 is 15 residues. From germline, CDR1 is MNHEY and CDR2 SMNVEV (reference sequence). The table lists this clone with a few counts. The chain links TRBV27 to TRBJ2-1, with no clear D. This TCR was sampled from a woman in her forties who had recovered from COVID-19. What was sequenced was peripheral blood. DNA for the CDR3: TGTGCCAGCATATCACTTAAGAGCTCCTACAATGAGCAGTTCTTC. Its protein product is CASISLKSSYNEQFF.